The source of this T cell receptor (beta chain) is a study of persistence of HIV-infected CD4 T cells. Study-level points and caveats: TCRbeta richness was lower in CMV- and Gag-responding cells than in anti-CD3/anti-CD28-responding cells.

An overlapping HIV-1 Gag peptide pool stimulated these cells at 0.85 to 1 ug/peptide/mL. Memory cells lacking CD40L and CD69 with high CD45RO were sorted. This was the immunoSEQ version 4 assay in survey mode. Template was genomic DNA at about 9.3 ng/uL, with up to about 1 ug used per sample. Sequencing was performed with immunoSEQ multiplex PCR; in TCRdb, only in-frame clones are kept and a portion is missing. The sample yields more than 30,000 clones, roughly four fifths seen once. This clone showed up just once. Antigen: not known. Per germline, CDR1 KGHSH and CDR2 LQKENI. Trimming shortened V by 3 bases and J by 10 bases, and 15 bases separated the two germline ends. The CDR3 spans 13 residues.

This chain uses TRBV18 with TRBJ1-1; the D gene is possibly TRBD1 (5 bases). The TCR originated in an adult woman with HIV who was CMV-seropositive. This material consisted of CD4+ T cells sorted from PBMCs after approximately 19-hour stimulation, taken from a patient who received antiretroviral therapy. The CDR3 loop reads CASSPSGQGRAFF. The CDR3, as DNA: TGTGCCAGCTCACCCTCGGGGCAGGGTAGAGCTTTCTTT.